What follows describes a single T cell receptor beta chain. Germline V gene sequence: CDR1 SEHNR, CDR2 FQNEAQ (reference sequence). The CDR3 is 15 amino acids. The germline V and J ends were trimmed by 5 bases and 6 bases, with 20 bases remaining between them. Sequencing was performed with immunoSEQ multiplex PCR; in TCRdb, only in-frame clones are kept and a portion is missing. The table lists approximately 2,000,000 clones, roughly 90% of them singletons. These data come from a study of shared clonotypes between healthy human individuals. The sequenced material came from naive CD4+ T cells from PBMCs. Indicated subset: CD45RA+ positively selected. The chain uses TRBV7-9 and TRBJ2-7; unclear D gene. This clonotype originated in a man in his late teens or twenties in good health. Some clones in this sample may be carry-over from other donors' samples. DNA for the CDR3: TGTGCCAGCAGCAAGGGTACGACGTTGGTCGGCGAGCAGTACTTC. Translation gives CASSKGTTLVGEQYF.